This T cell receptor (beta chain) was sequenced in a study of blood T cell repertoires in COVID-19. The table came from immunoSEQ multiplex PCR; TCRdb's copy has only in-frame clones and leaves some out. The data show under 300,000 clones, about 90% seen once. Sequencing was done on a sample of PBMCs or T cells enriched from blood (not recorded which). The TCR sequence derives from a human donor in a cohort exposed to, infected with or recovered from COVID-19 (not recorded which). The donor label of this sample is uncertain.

The CDR3 nucleotides are TGTGCCAGTAGTATCGGCAGGGTGTTTGACAATCAGCCCCAGCATTTT. This codes for CASSIGRVFDNQPQHF. This chain joins TRBV19 and TRBJ1-5; D is possibly TRBD1 (5 bases). Trimming took 3 bases from V and 3 from J, leaving 15 bases between them. Germline lookup yields CDR1 LNHDA and CDR2 SQIVND (reference sequence). The CDR3 spans 16 residues.